The present TCR beta chain was sequenced within a study of OX40 agonist ivuxolimab in advanced cancers. For the study at large: Averaging about 60 years in age, with a range of roughly 23 to 80, the cohort was approximately 87% male. Eligibility rules accepted prior anti-PD-1, anti-PD-L1 or anti-CTLA-4 therapy, and under 45% had some.

With regard to this clone: Its antigen is not known.

This CDR3 is 13 amino acids long. Germline V lookup: CDR1 SGHVS, CDR2 FNYEAQ. V lost 10 bases, J lost 1 base, and 13 bases lay in between. Study-wide findings and caveats: Those patients achieving a partial response at 0.1-3.0 mg/kg showed among the lowest clonal expansion.

Clones were sequenced by immunoSEQ multiplex PCR, and TCRdb holds only the in-frame ones, with some missing. The sample includes around 35,000 clones, approximately 80% of them seen just once. Enrollment shut out patients with autoimmune disease history or systemic immunosuppression. The origin of this receptor is an adult with an advanced solid tumor such as melanoma, head and neck, liver or kidney cancer. Sequenced material: CD4+ or CD8+ T cells sorted from blood, taken in a trial of the OX40 agonist ivuxolimab. This chain connects TRBV7-6 to TRBJ2-5; D remains unclear. For the CDR3, the DNA is TGTGCCACCTCCCTGACACTCCAAGAGACCCAGTACTTC. As protein: CATSLTLQETQYF.